One and the same sample provided the 23 T cell receptor beta chains below, sequenced in a study of shared clonotypes between healthy human individuals. Data came from immunoSEQ multiplex PCR; TCRdb stores just in-frame clones and leaves some out. The sample carries about 2.4 million clones, roughly 93% recorded once. The sample comprised naive CD4+ T cells from PBMCs. As to subset: CD45RA+ positively selected. These receptors originate from a young man in good health. Some clones in this sample may be carry-over from other donors' samples.

The chain uses TRBV6-1 and TRBJ2-1, with 9 bases lining up with TRBD1. Germline V gene sequence: CDR1 MNHNS, CDR2 SASEGT. The CDR3 has 15 residues. Trimming at V came to 7 bases and at J to 3 bases, leaving 7 bases not matched to a gene. CDR3 sequence: CASTQDRGLYNEQFF. The CDR3 DNA reads as TGTGCCAGCACCCAGGACAGGGGCCTCTACAATGAGCAGTTCTTC.

Turning to this clone: The sample carries other DNA sequences with the same CDR3. The CDR3 region is CASSLGGNYEQYF. CDR3 bases: TGTGCCAGCAGTTTGGGGGGGAACTACGAGCAGTACTTC. The chain links TRBV28 to TRBJ2-7, with TRBD2 matching 7 bases. The CDR3 contains 13 residues. Germline V lookup: CDR1 MDHEN, CDR2 SYDVKM. Trimming took 3 bases from V and 3 from J; bases not matched to a gene: 2.

The rearrangement joins TRBV7-2 to TRBJ1-5; D gene unclear. The CDR3 runs to 16 residues. Trimming removed 0 bases at V and 0 bases at J, with 9 bases between. The V gene's germline CDR1 is SGHTA and CDR2 FQGNSA. CDR3 sequence: CASSLASAYSNQPQHF. CDR3 sequence (DNA): TGTGCCAGCAGCTTAGCGTCAGCCTATAGCAATCAGCCCCAGCATTTT.

With respect to this clone: A junction end diverges from the germline sequence, so it may reflect a read error. V is TRBV7-3 and J is TRBJ1-1, with 7 bases aligning to TRBD1. The CDR3 loop spans 16 amino acids. Germline-derived CDR1 and CDR2 are SGHTA and FQGTGA. CDR3 sequence: CASSLTGVPVNTEAFF. CDR3 nucleotides: TGTGCCAGCAGCCTAACAGGGGTTCCGGTGAACACTGAAGCTTTCTTT. The full variable domain, in which reference TRBV7-3 and TRBJ1-1 provide the parts outside the CDR3, is GAGVSQTPSNKVTEKGKYVELRCDPISGHTALYWYRQSLGQGPEFLIYFQGTGAADDSGLPNDRFFAVRPEGSVSTLKIQRTERGDSAVYLCASSLTGVPVNTEAFFGQGTRLTVV.

On this clone: Other DNA sequences in this specimen translate into the identical CDR3. The rearrangement uses TRBV7-2 and TRBJ2-5; D perhaps matches TRBD2 (5 bases). Germline V gene sequence: CDR1 SGHTA, CDR2 FQGNSA. CDR3 length: 13 residues. V lost 5 bases to trimming and J lost 2 bases, with 9 bases between them. The CDR3 reads CASSPSGQETQYF. CDR3 sequence (DNA): TGTGCCAGCAGCCCTTCGGGGCAAGAGACCCAGTACTTC. The whole variable domain, remainder taken from reference TRBV7-2 and TRBJ2-5, is GAGVSQSPSNKVTEKGKDVELRCDPISGHTALYWYRQSLGQGLEFLIYFQGNSAPDKSGLPSDRFSAERTGGSVSTLTIQRTQQEDSAVYLCASSPSGQETQYFGPGTRLLVL.

The chain employs TRBV28 and TRBJ2-1; 8 positions agree with TRBD2. Germline V gene lookup returns CDR1 MDHEN and CDR2 SYDVKM. V shed 4 bases and J 6 bases; nucleotides not matched to a gene: 5. The CDR3 length is 14 residues. The CDR3 sequence: CASSSSGSFNEQFF. The CDR3 bases are TGTGCCAGCAGTTCCAGCGGGAGTTTCAATGAGCAGTTCTTC.

The chain combines TRBV5-1 with TRBJ2-2; 7 nucleotides align to TRBD1. The V gene's germline CDR1 is SGHRS and CDR2 YFSETQ. Trimming cost V 2 bases and J 2 bases; bases outside gene matches: 9. The CDR3 length is 17 residues. This chain's CDR3 is CASSFRAQGQNTGELFF. The CDR3, as DNA: TGCGCCAGCAGCTTTCGCGCACAGGGGCAAAACACCGGGGAGCTGTTTTTT.

The chain uses TRBV15 and TRBJ1-3; D uncertain. Per the germline V gene, CDR1 is LNHNV and CDR2 is YYDKDF (reference sequence). V lost 0 bases and J lost 6, with 9 bases in between. CDR3 length equals 14 residues. The CDR3 bases are TGTGCCACCAGCAGAGAACGGACCCTAAACACCATATATTTT. It encodes CATSRERTLNTIYF. Full variable domain (remainder filled in from reference TRBV15 and TRBJ1-3): DAMVIQNPRYQVTQFGKPVTLSCSQTLNHNVMYWYQQKSSQAPKLLFHYYDKDFNNEADTPDNFQSRRPNTSFCFLDIRSPGLGDTAMYLCATSRERTLNTIYFGEGSWLTVV.

This clone was seen once. The V gene is TRBV23-1, the J gene TRBJ2-7; the D gene is possibly TRBD2 (6 bases). TRBV23-1 is reported as an ORF; its role is uncertain. The V and J ends lost 0 bases and 3 bases respectively, with 15 bases between them. The CDR3 runs to 16 residues. In nucleotides, the CDR3 is TGCGCCAGCAGTCAATCTACGGGGCTAGCGAACTACGAGCAGTACTTC. As protein: CASSQSTGLANYEQYF.

This clone was seen just once. The rearrangement joins TRBV5-1 to TRBJ1-3, with 7 bases fitting TRBD1. Germline V gene lookup returns CDR1 SGHRS and CDR2 YFSETQ. The CDR3 is 17 residues long. The V segment lost 4 bases and the J segment 0 bases; nucleotides outside the gene matches: 10. The CDR3 here is CASSPWTGLTSGNTIYF. DNA for the CDR3: TGCGCCAGCAGCCCCTGGACAGGCCTAACCTCTGGAAACACCATATATTTT.

Details on this clone: Other DNA sequences in the same sample also yield this CDR3. The chain joins TRBV6-5 to TRBJ2-1, with 8 bases fitting TRBD2. CDR1 is MNHEY, CDR2 SVGAGI, per germline. Germline trimming cut 2 bases from V and 4 bases from J; bases unmatched to any gene: 1. The CDR3 loop spans 14 amino acids. CDR3 coding DNA: TGTGCCAGCAGTTACGGACTAGCATACAATGAGCAGTTCTTC. Protein product: CASSYGLAYNEQFF.

As to this clone: The same CDR3 also results from other DNA sequences found in this sample. The chain is built from TRBV5-1 and TRBJ1-5, with D unresolved. This CDR3 contains 14 residues. Germline assignment: CDR1 SGHRS and CDR2 YFSETQ. The V gene lost 2 bases and the J gene lost 2 bases, with 8 bases spanning the gap. CDR3 amino acids: CASSLDPGNQPQHF. The CDR3 DNA reads as TGCGCCAGCAGCTTAGACCCAGGCAATCAGCCCCAGCATTTT.

The V and J genes are TRBV14 and TRBJ1-4; 7 nucleotides match TRBD1. There are 15 residues in the CDR3. V gave up 1 base and J gave up 10 bases; unmatched junction bases: 9. Germline V gene sequence: CDR1 SGHDN, CDR2 FVKESK. The CDR3 reads CASSQGDRDRGKLFF. For the CDR3, the DNA is TGTGCCAGCAGCCAAGGTGACCGGGACAGAGGAAAACTGTTTTTT.

V gene TRBV11-3 combines with J gene TRBJ2-1, with D unclear. The CDR3 has 13 residues. The V gene lost 3 bases and the J gene lost 9 bases, with 12 bases spanning the gap. CDR1 is SGHNT, CDR2 YENEEA, per germline. In nucleotides, the CDR3 is TGTGCCAGCAGCTTCACCGCGTGGGGTGAGCAGTTCTTC. Amino acids: CASSFTAWGEQFF.

V is TRBV9 and J is TRBJ2-3, with D perhaps given as TRBD1 or TRBD2 (5 bases each). The CDR3 is made up of 15 amino acids. Germline CDR1 reads SGDLS; CDR2 reads YYNGEE. Trimming shortened V by 3 bases and J by 2 bases, and 13 bases separated the two germline ends. The CDR3 is CASSATSGHTDTQYF. Here the CDR3 DNA reads TGTGCCAGCAGCGCGACGAGCGGACACACAGATACGCAGTATTTT.

CDR3 in amino acids: CASSLFSPGQGNQPQHF. The CDR3 DNA reads as TGTGCCAGCTCACTTTTTTCGCCGGGACAGGGGAACCAGCCCCAGCATTTT. The chain carries TRBV18 and TRBJ1-5, with 10 bases aligning to TRBD1. Germline CDR1 and CDR2: KGHSH and LQKENI. V shed 4 bases and J 7 bases; nucleotides not matched to a gene: 13. The CDR3 is 17 amino acids.

This clone was seen only a few times. The genes are TRBV7-9 and TRBJ1-1; D is unresolved. The V end was cut by 3 bases, the J end by 6 bases, with 11 bases between. The CDR3 runs to 13 residues. Germline V gene data show CDR1 as SEHNR and CDR2 as FQNEAQ (reference sequence). The CDR3 here is CASSLQVLAEAFF. CDR3 DNA sequence: TGTGCCAGCAGCTTGCAAGTCCTTGCTGAAGCTTTCTTT.

This chain uses TRBV7-8 with TRBJ2-3, with unresolved D. The germline gives CDR1 SGHVS, CDR2 FQNEAQ. V lost 5 bases and J lost 4, with 13 bases in between. The CDR3 has 14 residues. The CDR3 loop reads CASSVSSSADTQYF. In DNA form, the CDR3 reads TGTGCCAGCAGCGTTAGCTCCAGCGCAGATACGCAGTATTTT.

The chain combines TRBV6-5 with TRBJ1-1; 7 nucleotides line up with TRBD1. The germline CDR1 and CDR2 sequences are MNHEY and SVGAGI. V trimming: 8 bases; J trimming: 4 bases; junction bases outside the gene matches: 10. The CDR3 runs 14 residues. The CDR3 DNA sequence: TGTGCCAGCGGGTCGACAGGGAAAGGCACTGAAGCTTTCTTT. Protein: CASGSTGKGTEAFF.

The J gene is TRBJ2-5, the V gene TRBV28, with 13 bases that match TRBD2. The V gene end was trimmed by 10 bases and the J gene end by 5 bases; junction bases not matched to a gene: 13. The CDR3 runs to 16 residues. The germline V gene encodes CDR1 MDHEN and CDR2 SYDVKM. The CDR3 loop reads CATLTSGRAWGETQYF. Here the CDR3 DNA reads TGTGCCACCTTAACTAGCGGGAGGGCCTGGGGCGAGACCCAGTACTTC.

The chain recombines TRBV14 with TRBJ2-3; no clear D gene. The CDR3 runs 15 residues. Germline CDR1 and CDR2: SGHDN and FVKESK. Trimming took 7 bases from V and 0 from J, leaving 14 bases between them. The CDR3: CASTSGALSTDTQYF. CDR3 sequence (DNA): TGTGCCAGCACTTCCGGAGCGTTGAGCACAGATACGCAGTATTTT.

The chain employs TRBV27 and TRBJ2-1, with 10 bases aligning to TRBD2. In germline, CDR1 is MNHEY, CDR2 SMNVEV (reference sequence). The CDR3 extends over 16 amino acids. The V gene end was trimmed by 5 bases and the J gene end by 7 bases; junction bases not matched to a gene: 11. Here the CDR3 reads CASSPLPSGSRNEQFF. CDR3 sequence (DNA): TGTGCCAGCAGTCCCCTCCCTAGCGGGAGTCGAAATGAGCAGTTCTTC.

This chain uses TRBV4-2 with TRBJ2-3; TRBD1 agrees at 7 bases. The J segment lost 5 bases and the V segment lost 4 bases, leaving 6 bases of the junction unmatched. This CDR3 has 14 amino acids. CDR1 and CDR2 (germline): LGHNA, YNFKEQ. The CDR3, as DNA: TGTGCCAGCAGCCCCGACAGGGTTGGAGATACGCAGTATTTT. As protein: CASSPDRVGDTQYF.